The sequence of this T cell receptor (beta chain) was determined in a study of Ad26.COV2.S vaccination and SARS-CoV-2 variants. Study in general: Donor was one of the participants in the Ad26.COV2.S arm of the COV1001 trial. Ad26.COV2.S shots went into the muscle once or twice, 56 days apart.

Of note for this clone: Its antigen is currently unknown.

The assay was immunoSEQ multiplex PCR, and TCRdb's table has in-frame clones only and misses some. The sample holds roughly 400,000 clones; over 75% are singletons and the top ten take 1.9%. The study's findings and limits: After vaccination, reports described spike-specific CD8+ and CD4+ T cell responses as showing substantial breadth.

V lost 0 bases to trimming and J lost 8 bases; unmatched junction nucleotides: 7. Germline V lookup: CDR1 MNHNS, CDR2 SASEGT. There are 17 residues in the CDR3. Stated treatment: 15 to 20 received Ad26.COV2.S at low or high dose, single or two shots; several received placebo; per-sample allocation not given. Following the first vaccine or placebo injection, samples were taken on day 63. The sequenced sample was peripheral blood, obtained in a trial of Ad26.COV2.S vaccine versus placebo. The receptor was isolated from a person aged 18-65 years who received the Ad26.COV2.S COVID-19 vaccine or a placebo. The chain recombines TRBV6-1 with TRBJ1-6, with 10 nucleotides matching TRBD1. The CDR3 loop reads CASSEAYRDRGYSPLHF. The CDR3, as DNA: TGTGCCAGCAGTGAAGCCTACAGGGACAGGGGTTATTCACCCCTCCACTTT.